These 28 T cell receptor beta chains originate from one sample sequenced in a study of graft-versus-host responses after intestinal transplantation. This table comes from immunoSEQ multiplex PCR, and its TCRdb copy is limited to in-frame clones, with some not included. The table has over 120,000 clones, 85% to 95% seen once. Their cognate antigens are unknown. The source material was unstimulated CD4+ T cells sorted from spleen or lymph node cells, sampled before intestinal transplant. These TCRs come from a human donor who received an intestinal transplant.

The chain recombines TRBV7-9 with TRBJ2-5; no definite D call. V lost 5 bases, J lost 1 base, and 8 bases lay in between. The CDR3 is 13 amino acids. The germline gives CDR1 SEHNR, CDR2 FQNEAQ (reference sequence). The CDR3 loop is CASSRGTQETQYF. The CDR3 DNA reads TGTGCCAGCAGCCGAGGCACCCAAGAGACCCAGTACTTC.

This chain uses TRBV30 with TRBJ2-7, with TRBD2 matching 7 bases. This CDR3 region has 14 residues. Germline assignment: CDR1 GTSNPN and CDR2 SVGIG (reference sequence). V trimming: 2 bases; J trimming: 4 bases; junction bases outside the gene matches: 8. CDR3 bases: TGTGCCTGGAGTTTCGGGACTATACTTTACGAGCAGTACTTC. It translates to CAWSFGTILYEQYF. Full variable domain (missing parts from reference TRBV30 and TRBJ2-7): SQTIHQWPATLVQPVGSPLSLECTVEGTSNPNLYWYRQAAGRGLQLLFYSVGIGQISSEVPQNLSASRPQDRQFILSSKKLLLSDSGFYLCAWSFGTILYEQYFGPGTRLTVT.

The chain has TRBV5-6 and TRBJ2-3; D tentatively fits TRBD1 or TRBD2 (5 bases each). The CDR3 has 13 residues. V was trimmed by 6 bases and J by 1 base, leaving 9 bases between them. CDR1 and CDR2 from the germline V gene are SGHDT and YYEEEE. The CDR3 nucleotides are TGTGCCAGCATAGTGGGGGGCACAGATACGCAGTATTTT. Protein product: CASIVGGTDTQYF. Looking up the rest from reference TRBV5-6 and TRBJ2-3 gives the full variable domain: DAGVTQSPTHLIKTRGQQVTLRCSPKSGHDTVSWYQQALGQGPQFIFQYYEEEERQRGNFPDRFSGHQFPNYSSELNVNALLLGDSALYLCASIVGGTDTQYFGPGTRLTVL.

CDR3 DNA sequence: TGTGCCATCAGTGAGGGCACCGGGGATCAGCCCCAGCATTTT. The encoded protein is CAISEGTGDQPQHF. The V call is TRBV10-3, the J call TRBJ1-5; unclear D gene. From germline, CDR1 is ENHRY and CDR2 SYGVKD. The ends were cut back, 2 bases at V and 5 bases at J, with 10 bases in the middle. This CDR3 has 14 residues.

The chain couples TRBV6-1 to TRBJ1-1; D uncertain. V lost 6 bases and J lost 1, with 12 bases in between. CDR1 is MNHNS and CDR2 is SASEGT in the germline V gene. The length of the CDR3 is 14 residues. For the CDR3, the DNA is TGTGCCAGCAGGGTTACAACATCGAACACTGAAGCTTTCTTT. This translates into CASRVTTSNTEAFF.

The chain couples TRBV2 to TRBJ1-4; D possibly corresponds to TRBD1 (5 bases). V was clipped by 0 bases and J by 8 bases, with 16 bases between them. Germline CDR1 is SNHLY and CDR2 is FYNNEI. This CDR3 spans 16 amino acids. CDR3 sequence (DNA): TGTGCCAGCAGTGAAGCGCTTCAGGGTGTAAACGAAAAACTGTTTTTT. Amino acids: CASSEALQGVNEKLFF.

The chain links TRBV4-2 to TRBJ1-2; 7 nucleotides agree with TRBD1. The ends lost 4 bases at V and 3 bases at J; junction bases unmatched: 2. CDR3 size: 13 residues. Germline CDR1 LGHNA, CDR2 YNFKEQ. The CDR3 region has the DNA TGTGCCAGCAGCCCGACAGGGTACTATGGCTACACCTTC. It encodes CASSPTGYYGYTF.

The chain links TRBV5-1 to TRBJ1-1, with a possible D match to TRBD1 (5 bases). Germline CDR1 is SGHRS and CDR2 is YFSETQ. V gave up 2 bases and J gave up 5 bases, with 13 bases separating them. CDR3 length equals 14 residues. Here the CDR3 DNA reads TGCGCCAGCAGCTTCGGGGGTCTGAGAACTGAAGCTTTCTTT. It codes for CASSFGGLRTEAFF.

V and J are TRBV7-8 and TRBJ2-3; weak D call: TRBD2 (6 bases). This CDR3 is 15 amino acids long. The germline V and J ends were trimmed by 0 bases and 4 bases, with 11 bases remaining between them. The germline gives CDR1 SGHVS, CDR2 FQNEAQ. CDR3 sequence reads: CASSLARESADTQYF. Here the CDR3 DNA reads TGTGCCAGCAGCTTAGCCCGGGAGTCGGCAGATACGCAGTATTTT.

V gene TRBV7-2 combines with J gene TRBJ2-3; the match to TRBD2 covers 9 bases. Germline CDR1 and CDR2: SGHTA and FQGNSA. CDR3 length: 14 amino acids. The V gene end was trimmed by 1 base and the J gene end by 7 bases; junction bases not matched to a gene: 3. The CDR3 region is CASSLGLAGNTQYF. CDR3 sequence (DNA): TGTGCCAGCAGCTTAGGGCTAGCGGGAAATACGCAGTATTTT.

The rearrangement joins TRBV6-4 to TRBJ2-3, with D possibly being TRBD1 (5 bases). Germline V gene lookup returns CDR1 MRHNA and CDR2 SNTAGT. Trimming pared 3 bases from V and 2 bases from J, leaving 9 bases between. CDR3 size: 14 residues. The DNA of the CDR3 is TGTGCCAGCAGTGAGCAGGGTTACACAGATACGCAGTATTTT. Encoded protein: CASSEQGYTDTQYF.

The J gene is TRBJ2-5, the V gene TRBV28, with a weak D call TRBD1 (6 bases). V shed 4 bases and J shed 1 base, with 16 bases lying between them. Germline CDR1 reads MDHEN; CDR2 reads SYDVKM. This CDR3 contains 16 residues. The CDR3 sequence: CASSSPPTGPQETQYF. The DNA for the CDR3 is TGTGCCAGCAGTTCCCCCCCGACAGGTCCCCAAGAGACCCAGTACTTC.

This chain joins TRBV6-5 and TRBJ2-2, with 7 bases identical to TRBD1. The CDR3 covers 15 residues. Unmatched junction bases numbered 5, after V lost 7 bases and J lost 0 bases. Germline CDR1 is MNHEY and CDR2 is SVGAGI. The CDR3 DNA reads TGTGCCAGCACTCCAGGGGGTACGAACACCGGGGAGCTGTTTTTT. It yields the protein CASTPGGTNTGELFF.

This chain uses TRBV7-2 with TRBJ2-7; 11 positions match TRBD2. V gave up 5 bases and J gave up 3 bases; unmatched junction bases: 6. Germline loops: CDR1 SGHTA, CDR2 FQGNSA. The length of the CDR3 is 15 residues. The CDR3 protein is CASSLLAGANYEQYF. The DNA of the CDR3 is TGTGCCAGCAGCCTACTAGCGGGAGCCAACTACGAGCAGTACTTC.

The V call is TRBV5-6, the J call TRBJ2-7; D uncertain. Germline-derived CDR1 and CDR2 are SGHDT and YYEEEE. V lost 0 bases and J 3 bases, leaving 7 bases between the germline ends. The CDR3 sequence is 13 residues long. Here the CDR3 DNA reads TGTGCCAGCAGCTTGGTCGGCAGCTACGAGCAGTACTTC. It translates to CASSLVGSYEQYF.

The chain employs TRBV11-3 and TRBJ2-5, with a weak D call TRBD2 (5 bases). The DNA end favors TRBJ2-7, so the J call may be wrong. This CDR3 contains 14 residues. Germline V lookup: CDR1 SGHNT, CDR2 YENEEA. CDR3 sequence reads: CASSLRGMGNEQYF. The CDR3, as DNA: TGTGCCAGCAGCTTACGAGGGATGGGGAACGAGCAGTACTTC.

The chain employs TRBV5-1 and TRBJ1-1; D is perhaps TRBD1 (5 bases). V shed 5 bases and J shed 1 base, with 12 bases lying between them. Germline assignment: CDR1 SGHRS and CDR2 YFSETQ. CDR3 size: 14 residues. The CDR3 spells CASRIIGQNTEAFF. The CDR3 DNA is TGCGCCAGCAGGATAATCGGACAGAACACTGAAGCTTTCTTT.

This chain joins TRBV7-2 and TRBJ1-1; D remains unclear. The V gene lost 4 bases and the J gene lost 0 bases, with 12 bases spanning the gap. The germline V gene encodes CDR1 SGHTA and CDR2 FQGNSA. There are 15 residues in the CDR3. The CDR3 spells CASSSRTFLNTEAFF. The CDR3 region has the DNA TGTGCCAGCAGCTCTCGGACTTTTTTGAACACTGAAGCTTTCTTT.

CDR3: CRTNQGNTQYF. CDR3 DNA sequence: TGCAGAACCAACCAGGGGAATACGCAGTATTTT. The chain links TRBV20-1 to TRBJ2-3; D is perhaps TRBD1 (6 bases). The CDR3 loop spans 11 amino acids. Per germline, CDR1 DFQATT and CDR2 SNEGSKA (reference sequence).

Turning to this clone: The sample contains more than one DNA sequence encoding this CDR3. The rearrangement links TRBV30 to TRBJ2-7, with 7 bases fitting TRBD2. CDR1 and CDR2 from the germline V gene are GTSNPN and SVGIG (reference sequence). CDR3 length: 13 amino acids. Unmatched junction bases numbered 2, after V lost 0 bases and J lost 3 bases. CDR3 coding DNA: TGTGCCTGGAGTGTAGGGAGGGTCTACGAGCAGTACTTC. It codes for CAWSVGRVYEQYF.

V is TRBV28 and J is TRBJ1-5, with 12 positions matching TRBD1. The V and J ends lost 4 bases and 0 bases, in that order; junction bases with no gene match: 7. The germline V gene has CDR1 MDHEN and CDR2 SYDVKM. The CDR3 is made up of 18 amino acids. The CDR3 spells CASSSGTGGLYSNQPQHF. The CDR3 nucleotides are TGTGCCAGCAGTTCCGGGACAGGGGGCCTTTATAGCAATCAGCCCCAGCATTTT.

The genes are TRBV4-1 and TRBJ1-2; 7 positions match TRBD1. Trimming took 4 bases from V and 8 from J; bases not matched to a gene: 10. The germline V gene encodes CDR1 MGHRA and CDR2 YSYEKL. This CDR3 spans 14 amino acids. The CDR3 is CASSPVGGGNGYTF. The CDR3 nucleotides read TGCGCCAGCAGCCCGGTTGGAGGGGGCAACGGCTACACCTTC.

The chain is built from TRBV5-1 and TRBJ2-5; D is uncertain. In germline, CDR1 is SGHRS, CDR2 YFSETQ. The CDR3 loop spans 14 amino acids. The V and J ends lost 0 bases and 11 bases respectively, with 17 bases between them. CDR3 in amino acids: CASSLGGSGDPQYF. The CDR3 DNA reads TGCGCCAGCAGCTTGGGAGGATCAGGAGACCCACAGTACTTC.

The V gene is TRBV19, the J gene TRBJ2-7; D unresolved. V was pared by 7 bases and J by 2 bases, with 18 bases between. CDR1 is LNHDA, CDR2 SQIVND, per germline (reference sequence). The CDR3 loop spans 15 amino acids. The CDR3, as DNA: TGTGCCAGTAAGACGCAAGGGATTGGAGCCTACGAGCAGTACTTC. As protein: CASKTQGIGAYEQYF.

V and J are TRBV30 and TRBJ1-1, with 8 positions matching TRBD1. The CDR3 totals 15 residues. V dropped 3 bases and J dropped 1; count of bases not matched to a gene: 7. Germline V lookup: CDR1 GTSNPN, CDR2 SVGIG (reference sequence). Here the CDR3 reads CAWSVRTGRNTEAFF. CDR3 nucleotides: TGTGCCTGGAGCGTTCGGACAGGGCGGAACACTGAAGCTTTCTTT.

This clone was recorded only once. The V gene is TRBV6-4, the J gene TRBJ2-7, with TRBD2 matching 11 bases. Unmatched junction bases numbered 21, after V lost 9 bases and J lost 11 bases. There are 16 residues in the CDR3. Germline CDR1 reads MRHNA; CDR2 reads SNTAGT. In nucleotides, the CDR3 is TGTGCCAGACTAGCGGGGGAACCTCGCAAGGGGTCGGGAAAGTACTTC. This sequence encodes CARLAGEPRKGSGKYF.

The V and J genes are TRBV7-9 and TRBJ2-7; tentative D call: TRBD1 (6 bases). Germline CDR1 reads SEHNR; CDR2 reads FQNEAQ (reference sequence). This CDR3 contains 15 residues. V was clipped by 6 bases and J by 3 bases, with 18 bases between them. The CDR3 is CASSPSAGTSYEQYF. As DNA, the CDR3 is TGTGCCAGCAGTCCCTCCGCAGGGACAAGCTACGAGCAGTACTTC.

This sequence joins TRBV30 and TRBJ2-5; D possibly corresponds to TRBD2 (6 bases). The V and J ends lost 4 bases and 4 bases respectively, with 10 bases between them. The CDR3 has 12 amino acids. Germline loops: CDR1 GTSNPN, CDR2 SVGIG (reference sequence). The CDR3 loop is CAWNVGGETQYF. CDR3 nucleotide sequence: TGTGCCTGGAACGTCGGGGGAGAGACCCAGTACTTC.